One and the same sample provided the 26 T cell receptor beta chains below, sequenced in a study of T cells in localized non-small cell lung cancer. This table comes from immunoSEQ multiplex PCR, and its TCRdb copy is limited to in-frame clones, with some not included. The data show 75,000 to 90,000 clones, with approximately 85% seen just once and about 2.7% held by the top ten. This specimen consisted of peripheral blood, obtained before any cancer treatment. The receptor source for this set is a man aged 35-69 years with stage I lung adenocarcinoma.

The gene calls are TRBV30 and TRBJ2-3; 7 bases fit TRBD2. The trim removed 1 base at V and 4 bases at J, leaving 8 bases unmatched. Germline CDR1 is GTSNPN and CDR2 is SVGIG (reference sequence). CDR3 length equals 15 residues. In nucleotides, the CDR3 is TGTGCCTGGAGTGGGCTGGCGGGGGTGGCAGATACGCAGTATTTT. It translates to CAWSGLAGVADTQYF.

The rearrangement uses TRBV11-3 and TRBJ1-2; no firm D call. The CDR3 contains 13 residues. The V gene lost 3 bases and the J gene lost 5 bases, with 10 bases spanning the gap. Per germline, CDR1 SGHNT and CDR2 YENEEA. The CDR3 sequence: CASSFGTAYGYTF. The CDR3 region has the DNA TGTGCCAGCAGCTTCGGCACCGCGTATGGCTACACCTTC.

CDR3 amino acids: CASSQNWLGVVDTQYF. The DNA for the CDR3 is TGCGCCAGCAGCCAAAACTGGCTGGGGGTTGTTGATACGCAGTATTTT. V usage is TRBV4-3 and J usage is TRBJ2-3; D is possibly TRBD1 or TRBD2 (5 bases each). V was pared by 2 bases and J by 6 bases, with 18 bases between. This CDR3 has 16 residues. Germline CDR1 and CDR2: LGHNA and YSLEER.

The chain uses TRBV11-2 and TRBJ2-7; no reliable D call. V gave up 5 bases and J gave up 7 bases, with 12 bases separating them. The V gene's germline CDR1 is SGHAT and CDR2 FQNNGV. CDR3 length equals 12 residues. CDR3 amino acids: CASSHLSREQYF. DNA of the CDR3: TGTGCCAGCAGCCACCTCTCCCGGGAGCAGTACTTC.

The CDR3 protein is CASSPLDSSGNTIYF. The CDR3 nucleotides are TGTGCCAGCTCACCACTGGACAGCTCGGGAAACACCATATATTTT. The J gene is TRBJ1-3, the V gene TRBV18; tentative D call: TRBD1 (6 bases). Germline CDR1 reads KGHSH; CDR2 reads LQKENI. V dropped 1 base and J dropped 4 bases, with 11 bases sitting between them. The CDR3 spans 15 residues.

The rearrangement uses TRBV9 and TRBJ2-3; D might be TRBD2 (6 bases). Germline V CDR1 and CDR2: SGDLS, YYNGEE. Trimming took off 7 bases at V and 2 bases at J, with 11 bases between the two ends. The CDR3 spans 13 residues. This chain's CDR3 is CASGREFTDTQYF. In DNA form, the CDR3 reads TGTGCCAGCGGGCGGGAATTCACAGATACGCAGTATTTT. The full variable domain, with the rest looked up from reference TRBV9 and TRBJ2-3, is DSGVTQTPKHLITATGQRVTLRCSPRSGDLSVYWYQQSLDQGLQFLIQYYNGEERAKGNILERFSAQQFPDLHSELNLSSLELGDSALYFCASGREFTDTQYFGPGTRLTVL.

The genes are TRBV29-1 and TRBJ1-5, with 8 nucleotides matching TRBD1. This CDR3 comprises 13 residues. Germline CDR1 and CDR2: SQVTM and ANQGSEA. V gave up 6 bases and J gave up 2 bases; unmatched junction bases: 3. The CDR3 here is CSVGGQGNQPQHF. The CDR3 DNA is TGCAGCGTGGGGGGACAGGGCAATCAGCCCCAGCATTTT.

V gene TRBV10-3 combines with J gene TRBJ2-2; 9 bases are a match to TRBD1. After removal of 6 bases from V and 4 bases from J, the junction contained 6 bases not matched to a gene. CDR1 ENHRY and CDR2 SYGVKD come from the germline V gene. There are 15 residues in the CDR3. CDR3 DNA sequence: TGTGCCATCAGGGGGGACAGGGAGGGCACCGGGGAGCTGTTTTTT. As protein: CAIRGDREGTGELFF.

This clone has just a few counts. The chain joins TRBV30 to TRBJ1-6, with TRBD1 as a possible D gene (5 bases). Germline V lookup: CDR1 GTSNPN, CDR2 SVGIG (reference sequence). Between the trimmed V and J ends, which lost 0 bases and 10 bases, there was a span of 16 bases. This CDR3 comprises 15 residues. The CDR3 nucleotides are TGTGCCTGGAGTGTGAAGAGTAGGGGCGGGTCACCCCTCCACTTT. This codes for CAWSVKSRGGSPLHF.

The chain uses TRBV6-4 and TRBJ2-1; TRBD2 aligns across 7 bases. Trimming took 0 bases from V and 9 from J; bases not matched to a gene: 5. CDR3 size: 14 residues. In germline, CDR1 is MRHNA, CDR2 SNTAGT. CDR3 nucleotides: TGTGCCAGCAGTGACTCTGCGGGAGCGGCTGAGCAGTTCTTC. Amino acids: CASSDSAGAAEQFF.

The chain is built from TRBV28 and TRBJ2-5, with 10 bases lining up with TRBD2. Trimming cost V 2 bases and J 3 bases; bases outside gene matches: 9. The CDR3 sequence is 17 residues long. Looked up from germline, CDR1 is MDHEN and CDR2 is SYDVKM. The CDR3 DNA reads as TGTGCCAGCAGTTTAGTCTTAGCGGGGGGCGAAGAAGAGACCCAGTACTTC. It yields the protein CASSLVLAGGEEETQYF.

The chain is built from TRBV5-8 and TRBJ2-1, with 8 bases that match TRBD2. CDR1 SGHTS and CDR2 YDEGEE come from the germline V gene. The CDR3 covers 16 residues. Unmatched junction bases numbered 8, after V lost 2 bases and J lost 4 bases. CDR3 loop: CASSFEGTRLYNEQFF. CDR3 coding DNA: TGTGCCAGCAGCTTCGAAGGGACTAGGCTTTACAATGAGCAGTTCTTC.

The CDR3 sequence is CAISEAGEAFF. In DNA, the CDR3 is TGTGCCATCAGTGAGGCGGGTGAAGCTTTCTTT. This chain connects TRBV10-3 to TRBJ1-1; no clear D gene. CDR3 size: 11 residues. The V end was cut by 2 bases, the J end by 7 bases, with 5 bases between. Germline CDR1 reads ENHRY; CDR2 reads SYGVKD.

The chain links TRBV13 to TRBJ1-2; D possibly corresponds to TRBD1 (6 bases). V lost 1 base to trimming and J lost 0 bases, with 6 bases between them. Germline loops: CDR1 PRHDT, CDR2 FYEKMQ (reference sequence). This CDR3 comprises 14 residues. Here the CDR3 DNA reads TGTGCCAGCAGCTTAGAGGGGGCTAACTATGGCTACACCTTC. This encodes CASSLEGANYGYTF.

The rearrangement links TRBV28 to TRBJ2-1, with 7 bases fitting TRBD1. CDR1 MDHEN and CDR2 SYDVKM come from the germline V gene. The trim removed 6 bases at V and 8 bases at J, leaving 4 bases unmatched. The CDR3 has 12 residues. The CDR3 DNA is TGTGCCAGCAGCACGGGACAGTATGAGCAGTTCTTC. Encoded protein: CASSTGQYEQFF.

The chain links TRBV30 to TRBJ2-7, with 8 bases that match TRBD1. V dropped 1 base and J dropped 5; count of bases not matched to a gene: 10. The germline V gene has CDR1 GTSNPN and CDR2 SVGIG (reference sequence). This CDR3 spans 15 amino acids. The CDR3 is CAWSARWQGAHEQYF. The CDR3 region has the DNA TGTGCCTGGAGTGCCCGGTGGCAGGGGGCCCACGAGCAGTACTTC.

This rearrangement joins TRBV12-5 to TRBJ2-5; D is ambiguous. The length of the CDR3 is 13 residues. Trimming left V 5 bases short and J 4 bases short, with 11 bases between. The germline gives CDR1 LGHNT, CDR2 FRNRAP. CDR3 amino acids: CASGIDMVETQYF. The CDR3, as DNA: TGTGCTAGTGGTATTGACATGGTAGAGACCCAGTACTTC.

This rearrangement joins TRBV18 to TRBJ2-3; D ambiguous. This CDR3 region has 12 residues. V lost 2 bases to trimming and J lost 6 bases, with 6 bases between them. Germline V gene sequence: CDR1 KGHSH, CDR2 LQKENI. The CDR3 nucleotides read TGTGCCAGCTCACCAAGCTGGGATACGCAGTATTTT. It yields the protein CASSPSWDTQYF.

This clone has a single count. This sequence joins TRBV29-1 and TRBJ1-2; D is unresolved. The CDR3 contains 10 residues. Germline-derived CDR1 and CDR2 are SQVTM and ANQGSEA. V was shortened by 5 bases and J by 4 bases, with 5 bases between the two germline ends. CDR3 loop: CSVYSYGYTF. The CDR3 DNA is TGCAGCGTTTACAGCTATGGCTACACCTTC.

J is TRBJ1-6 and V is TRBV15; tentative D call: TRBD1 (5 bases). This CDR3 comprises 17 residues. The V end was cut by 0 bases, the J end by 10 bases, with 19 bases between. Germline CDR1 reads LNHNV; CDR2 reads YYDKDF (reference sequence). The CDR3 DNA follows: TGTGCCACCAGCAGAGATCTTGGGCCAGGGACGGGATCACCCCTCCACTTT. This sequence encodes CATSRDLGPGTGSPLHF. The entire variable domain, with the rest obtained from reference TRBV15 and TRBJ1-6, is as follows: DAMVIQNPRYQVTQFGKPVTLSCSQTLNHNVMYWYQQKSSQAPKLLFHYYDKDFNNEADTPDNFQSRRPNTSFCFLDIRSPGLGDTAMYLCATSRDLGPGTGSPLHFGNGTRLTVT.

The CDR3 loop is CASTHSLGAQDEQYF. In nucleotides, the CDR3 is TGTGCCAGCACACACTCCCTAGGGGCCCAAGACGAGCAGTACTTC. The chain has TRBV27 and TRBJ2-7, with D possibly matching TRBD1 (5 bases). Between the trimmed V and J ends, which lost 7 bases and 5 bases, there was a span of 21 bases. The germline V gene encodes CDR1 MNHEY and CDR2 SMNVEV (reference sequence). This CDR3 contains 15 residues.

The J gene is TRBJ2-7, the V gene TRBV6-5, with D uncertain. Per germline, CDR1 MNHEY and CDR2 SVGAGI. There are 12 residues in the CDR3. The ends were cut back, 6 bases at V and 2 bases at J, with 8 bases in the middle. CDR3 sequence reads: CASSPDPYEQYF. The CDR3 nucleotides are TGTGCCAGCAGCCCGGACCCCTACGAGCAGTACTTC.

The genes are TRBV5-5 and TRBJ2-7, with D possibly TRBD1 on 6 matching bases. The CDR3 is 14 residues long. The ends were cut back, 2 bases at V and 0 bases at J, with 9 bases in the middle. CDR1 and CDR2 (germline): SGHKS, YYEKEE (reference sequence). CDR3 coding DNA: TGTGCCAGCAGCTTAACAGGGATCTCCTACGAGCAGTACTTC. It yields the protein CASSLTGISYEQYF.

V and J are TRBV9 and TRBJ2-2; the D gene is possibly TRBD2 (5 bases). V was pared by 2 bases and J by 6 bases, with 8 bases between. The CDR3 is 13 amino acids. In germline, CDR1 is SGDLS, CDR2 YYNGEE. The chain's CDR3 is CASSVGGPGELFF. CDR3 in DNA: TGTGCCAGCAGCGTTGGAGGTCCCGGGGAGCTGTTTTTT.

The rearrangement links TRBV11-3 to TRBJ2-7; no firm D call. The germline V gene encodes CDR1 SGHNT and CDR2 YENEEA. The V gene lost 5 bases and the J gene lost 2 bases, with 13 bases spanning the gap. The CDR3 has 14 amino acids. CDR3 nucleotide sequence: TGTGCCAGCAGCCTCAGTTCCCGGGCCTACGAGCAGTACTTC. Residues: CASSLSSRAYEQYF.

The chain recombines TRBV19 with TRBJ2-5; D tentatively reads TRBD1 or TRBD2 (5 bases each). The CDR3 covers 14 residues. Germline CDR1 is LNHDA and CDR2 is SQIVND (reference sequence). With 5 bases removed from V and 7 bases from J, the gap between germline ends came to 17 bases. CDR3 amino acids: CASSPIGARGTQYF. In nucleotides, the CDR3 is TGTGCCAGTAGTCCCATCGGGGCTCGGGGGACCCAGTACTTC. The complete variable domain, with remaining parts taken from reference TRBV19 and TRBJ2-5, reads DGGITQSPKYLFRKEGQNVTLSCEQNLNHDAMYWYRQDPGQGLRLIYYSQIVNDFQKGDIAEGYSVSREKKESFPLTVTSAQKNPTAFYLCASSPIGARGTQYFGPGTRLLVL.